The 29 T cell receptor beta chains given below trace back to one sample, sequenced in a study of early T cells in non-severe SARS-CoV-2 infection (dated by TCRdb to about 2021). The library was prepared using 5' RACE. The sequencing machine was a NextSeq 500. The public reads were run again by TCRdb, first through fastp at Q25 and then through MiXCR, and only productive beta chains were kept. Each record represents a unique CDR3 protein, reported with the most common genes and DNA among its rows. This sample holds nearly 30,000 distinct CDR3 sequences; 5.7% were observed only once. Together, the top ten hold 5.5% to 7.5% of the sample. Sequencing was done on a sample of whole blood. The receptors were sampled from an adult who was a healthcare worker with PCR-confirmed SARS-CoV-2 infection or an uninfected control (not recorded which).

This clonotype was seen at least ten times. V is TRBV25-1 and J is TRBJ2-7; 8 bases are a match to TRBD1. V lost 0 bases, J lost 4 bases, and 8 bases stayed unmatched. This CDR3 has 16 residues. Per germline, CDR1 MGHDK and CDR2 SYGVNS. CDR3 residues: CASSEYGQGARYEQYF. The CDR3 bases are TGTGCCAGCAGTGAATATGGGCAGGGGGCGCGGTACGAGCAGTACTTC.

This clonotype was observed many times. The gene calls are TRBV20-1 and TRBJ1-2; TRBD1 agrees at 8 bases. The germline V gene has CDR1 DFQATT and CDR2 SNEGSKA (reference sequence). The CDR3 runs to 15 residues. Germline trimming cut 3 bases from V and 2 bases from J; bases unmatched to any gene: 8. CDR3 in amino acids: CSARDRDRSNYGYTF. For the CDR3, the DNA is TGCAGTGCTAGGGACAGGGACAGGTCGAACTATGGCTACACCTTC.

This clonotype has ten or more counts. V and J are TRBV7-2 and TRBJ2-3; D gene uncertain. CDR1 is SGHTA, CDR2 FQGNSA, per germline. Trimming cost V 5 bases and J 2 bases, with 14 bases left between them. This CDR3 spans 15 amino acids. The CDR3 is CASSPDGFLTDTQYF. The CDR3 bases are TGTGCCAGCAGCCCTGACGGGTTCCTCACAGATACGCAGTATTTT.

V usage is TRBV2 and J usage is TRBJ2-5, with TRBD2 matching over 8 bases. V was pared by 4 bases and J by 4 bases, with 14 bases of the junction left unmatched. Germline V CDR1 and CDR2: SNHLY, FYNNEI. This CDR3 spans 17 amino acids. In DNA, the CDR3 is TGTGCCAGCAGTGGCCCCCCGGACGGGGGGGCTACAGAGACCCAGTACTTC. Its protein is CASSGPPDGGATETQYF.

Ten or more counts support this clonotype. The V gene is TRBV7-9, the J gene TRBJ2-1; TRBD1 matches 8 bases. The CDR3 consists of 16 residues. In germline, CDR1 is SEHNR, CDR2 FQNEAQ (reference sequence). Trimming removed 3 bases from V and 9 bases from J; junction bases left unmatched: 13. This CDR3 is CASSFNRDRYFGEQFF. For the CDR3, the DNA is TGTGCCAGCAGCTTCAACCGGGACAGGTATTTCGGTGAGCAGTTCTTC.

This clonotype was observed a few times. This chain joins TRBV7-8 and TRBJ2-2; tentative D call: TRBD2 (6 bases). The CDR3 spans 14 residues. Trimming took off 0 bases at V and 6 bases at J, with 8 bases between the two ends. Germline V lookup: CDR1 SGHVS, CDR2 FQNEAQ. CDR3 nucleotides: TGTGCCAGCAGCTTAGCGCGGGGAGCCGGGGAGCTGTTTTTT. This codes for CASSLARGAGELFF.

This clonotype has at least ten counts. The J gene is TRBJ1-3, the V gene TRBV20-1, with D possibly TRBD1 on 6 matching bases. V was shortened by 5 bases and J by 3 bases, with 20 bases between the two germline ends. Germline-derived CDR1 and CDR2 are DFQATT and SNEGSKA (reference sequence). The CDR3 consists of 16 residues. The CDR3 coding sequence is TGCAGTGCTCGCCGCCGATCCGGGACAAGTGGAAACACCATATATTTT. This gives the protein CSARRRSGTSGNTIYF.

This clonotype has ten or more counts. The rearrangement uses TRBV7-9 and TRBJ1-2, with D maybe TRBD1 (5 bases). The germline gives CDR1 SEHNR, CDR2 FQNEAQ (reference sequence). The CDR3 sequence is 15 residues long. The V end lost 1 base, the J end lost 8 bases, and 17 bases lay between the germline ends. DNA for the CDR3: TGTGCCAGCAGCTTAGGGGGCAGGGCGCAAGAAGGCTACACCTTC. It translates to CASSLGGRAQEGYTF.

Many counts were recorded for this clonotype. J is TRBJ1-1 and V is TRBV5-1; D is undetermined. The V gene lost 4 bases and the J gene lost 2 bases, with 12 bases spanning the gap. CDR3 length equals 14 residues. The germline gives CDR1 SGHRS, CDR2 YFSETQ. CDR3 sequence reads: CASSPGAGNTEAFF. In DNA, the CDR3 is TGCGCCAGCAGCCCTGGAGCGGGAAACACTGAAGCTTTCTTT.

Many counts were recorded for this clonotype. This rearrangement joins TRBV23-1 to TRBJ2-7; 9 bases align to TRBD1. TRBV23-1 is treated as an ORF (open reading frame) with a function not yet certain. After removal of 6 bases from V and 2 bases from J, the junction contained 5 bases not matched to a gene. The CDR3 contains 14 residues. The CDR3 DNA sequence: TGCGCCAGCAGACCGGGACAGGGCCCCTACGAGCAGTACTTC. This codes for CASRPGQGPYEQYF.

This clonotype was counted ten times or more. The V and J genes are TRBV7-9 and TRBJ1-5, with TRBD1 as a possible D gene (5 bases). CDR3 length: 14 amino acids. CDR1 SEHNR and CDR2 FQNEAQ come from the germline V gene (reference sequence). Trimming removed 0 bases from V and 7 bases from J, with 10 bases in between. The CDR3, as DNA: TGTGCCAGCAGCTTAGCCTCAGGGTACCAGCCCCAGCATTTT. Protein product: CASSLASGYQPQHF.

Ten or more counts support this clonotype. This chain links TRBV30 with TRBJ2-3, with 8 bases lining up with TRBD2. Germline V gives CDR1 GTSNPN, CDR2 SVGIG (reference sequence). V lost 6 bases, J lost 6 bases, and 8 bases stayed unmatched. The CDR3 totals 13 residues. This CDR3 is CACSGGAGDTQYF. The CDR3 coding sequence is TGTGCCTGCTCCGGGGGGGCAGGGGATACGCAGTATTTT.

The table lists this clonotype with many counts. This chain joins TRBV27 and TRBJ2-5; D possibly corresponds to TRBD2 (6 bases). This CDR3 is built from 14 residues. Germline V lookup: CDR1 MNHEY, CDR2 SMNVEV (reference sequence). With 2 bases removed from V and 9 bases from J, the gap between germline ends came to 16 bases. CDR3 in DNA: TGTGCCAGCAGTTTAGTGTGGGGGGAATCACCCCAGTACTTC. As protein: CASSLVWGESPQYF.

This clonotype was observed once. The CDR3 reads CASSQDPGSRYEQYF. In nucleotides, the CDR3 is TGTGCCAGCAGCCAAGATCCCGGGAGCAGGTACGAGCAGTACTTC. The chain carries TRBV3-1 and TRBJ2-7, with a possible D match to TRBD2 (6 bases). V dropped 0 bases and J dropped 4 bases, with 13 bases sitting between them. This CDR3 spans 15 amino acids. Germline V gene data show CDR1 as LGHDT and CDR2 as YNNKEL (reference sequence).

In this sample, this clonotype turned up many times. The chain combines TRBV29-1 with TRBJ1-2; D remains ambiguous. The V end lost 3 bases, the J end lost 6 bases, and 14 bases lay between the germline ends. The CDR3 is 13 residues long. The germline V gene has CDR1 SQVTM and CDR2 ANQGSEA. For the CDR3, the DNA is TGCAGCGTTGATAAGGGCGGGCTGGATGGCTACACCTTC. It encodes CSVDKGGLDGYTF.

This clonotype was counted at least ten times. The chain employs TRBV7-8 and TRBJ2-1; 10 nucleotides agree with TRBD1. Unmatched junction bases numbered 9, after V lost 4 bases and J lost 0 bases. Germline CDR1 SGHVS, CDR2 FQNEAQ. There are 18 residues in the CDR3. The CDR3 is CASSSRDRGHRSYNEQFF. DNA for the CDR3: TGTGCCAGCAGCTCACGGGACAGGGGACACCGCTCCTACAATGAGCAGTTCTTC. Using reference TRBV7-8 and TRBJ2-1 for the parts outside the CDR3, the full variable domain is GAGVSQSPRYKVAKRGQDVALRCDPISGHVSLFWYQQALGQGPEFLTYFQNEAQLDKSGLPSDRFFAERPEGSVSTLKIQRTQQEDSAVYLCASSSRDRGHRSYNEQFFGPGTRLTVL.

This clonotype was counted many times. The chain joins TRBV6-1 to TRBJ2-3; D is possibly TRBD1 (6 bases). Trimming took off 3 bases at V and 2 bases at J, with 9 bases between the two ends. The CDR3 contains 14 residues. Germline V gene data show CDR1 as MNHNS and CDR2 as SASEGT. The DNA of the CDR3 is TGTGCCAGCAGTGACCACAGGGTCACAGATACGCAGTATTTT. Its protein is CASSDHRVTDTQYF.

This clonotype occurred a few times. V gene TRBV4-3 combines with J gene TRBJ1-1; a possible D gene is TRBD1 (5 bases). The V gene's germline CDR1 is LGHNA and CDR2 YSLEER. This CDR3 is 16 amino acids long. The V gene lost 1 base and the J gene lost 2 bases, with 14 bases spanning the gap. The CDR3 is CASSQGPGQGNTEAFF. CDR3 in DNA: TGCGCCAGCAGCCAAGGTCCGGGGCAGGGAAACACTGAAGCTTTCTTT.

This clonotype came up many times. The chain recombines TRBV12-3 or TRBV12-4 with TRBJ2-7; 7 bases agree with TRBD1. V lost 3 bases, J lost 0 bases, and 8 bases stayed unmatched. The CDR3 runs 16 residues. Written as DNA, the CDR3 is TGTGCCAGCAGTTTGGGTACCAGGACAGGCTCCTACGAGCAGTACTTC. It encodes CASSLGTRTGSYEQYF.

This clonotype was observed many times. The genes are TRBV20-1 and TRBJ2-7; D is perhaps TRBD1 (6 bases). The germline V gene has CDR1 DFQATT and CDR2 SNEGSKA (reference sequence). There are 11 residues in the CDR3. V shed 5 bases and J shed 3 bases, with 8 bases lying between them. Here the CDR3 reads CSAWTDYEQYF. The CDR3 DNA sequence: TGCAGTGCTTGGACAGACTACGAGCAGTACTTC.

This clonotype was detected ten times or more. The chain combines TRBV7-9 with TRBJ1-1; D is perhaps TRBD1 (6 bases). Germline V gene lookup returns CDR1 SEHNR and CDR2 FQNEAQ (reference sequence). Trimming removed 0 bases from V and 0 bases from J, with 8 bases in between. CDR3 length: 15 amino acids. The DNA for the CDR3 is TGTGCCAGCAGCTTAGCGGGACAAATGAACACTGAAGCTTTCTTT. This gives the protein CASSLAGQMNTEAFF.

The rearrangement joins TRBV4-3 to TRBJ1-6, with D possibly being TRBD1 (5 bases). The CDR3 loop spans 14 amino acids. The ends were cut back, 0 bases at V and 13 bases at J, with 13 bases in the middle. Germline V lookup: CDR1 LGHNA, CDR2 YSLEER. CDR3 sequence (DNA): TGCGCCAGCAGCCAAGAGGGCCAGGGTGAGCCCCTCCACTTT. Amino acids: CASSQEGQGEPLHF.

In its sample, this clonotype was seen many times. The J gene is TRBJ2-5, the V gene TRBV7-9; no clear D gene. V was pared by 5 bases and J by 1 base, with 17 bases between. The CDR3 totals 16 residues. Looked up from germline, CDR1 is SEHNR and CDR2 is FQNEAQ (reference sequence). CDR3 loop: CASSDIETAGQETQYF. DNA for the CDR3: TGTGCCAGCAGCGATATCGAGACGGCCGGCCAAGAGACCCAGTACTTC.

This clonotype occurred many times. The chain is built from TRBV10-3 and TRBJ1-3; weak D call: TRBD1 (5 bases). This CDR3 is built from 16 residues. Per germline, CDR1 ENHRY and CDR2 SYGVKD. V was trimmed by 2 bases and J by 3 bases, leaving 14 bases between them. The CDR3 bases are TGTGCCATCAGTGAGCCATGGGGCGCGATTGGAAACACCATATATTTT. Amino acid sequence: CAISEPWGAIGNTIYF.

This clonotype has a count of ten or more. In DNA, the CDR3 is TGTGCCAGCAGCTTAGGGGGGGACTCGCAAGAGACCCAGTACTTC. Translating gives CASSLGGDSQETQYF. This chain uses TRBV7-3 with TRBJ2-5; TRBD2 aligns across 7 bases. V gave up 2 bases and J gave up 2 bases; unmatched junction bases: 5. The CDR3 totals 15 residues. Germline CDR1 SGHTA, CDR2 FQGTGA.

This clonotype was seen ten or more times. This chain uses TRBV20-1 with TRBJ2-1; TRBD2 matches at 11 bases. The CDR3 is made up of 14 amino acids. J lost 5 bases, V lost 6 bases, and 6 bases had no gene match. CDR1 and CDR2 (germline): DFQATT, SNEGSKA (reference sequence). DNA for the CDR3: TGCAGTGCGACCCCGGGACTAGCGGACAATGAGCAGTTCTTC. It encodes CSATPGLADNEQFF.

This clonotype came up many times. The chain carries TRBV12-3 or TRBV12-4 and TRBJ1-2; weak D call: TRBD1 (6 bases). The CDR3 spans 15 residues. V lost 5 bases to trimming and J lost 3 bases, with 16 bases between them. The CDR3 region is CASSPNRDTYYGYTF. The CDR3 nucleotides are TGTGCCAGCAGTCCTAACCGGGACACATACTATGGCTACACCTTC.

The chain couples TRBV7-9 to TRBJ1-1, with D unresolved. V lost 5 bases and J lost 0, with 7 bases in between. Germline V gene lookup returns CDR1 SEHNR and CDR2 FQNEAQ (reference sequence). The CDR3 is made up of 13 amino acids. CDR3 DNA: TGTGCCAGCAGCCGGTCACTGAACACTGAAGCTTTCTTT. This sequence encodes CASSRSLNTEAFF.

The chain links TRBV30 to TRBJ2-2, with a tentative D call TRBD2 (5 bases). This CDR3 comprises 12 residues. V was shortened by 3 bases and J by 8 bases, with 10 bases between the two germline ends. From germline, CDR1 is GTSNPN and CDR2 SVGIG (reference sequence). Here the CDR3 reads CAWREEFGELFF. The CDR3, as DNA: TGTGCCTGGAGGGAGGAGTTTGGGGAGCTGTTTTTT.